The TCR beta chain under discussion was sequenced for a study of T-cell reconstitution after alpha-beta-depleted transplantation in children. Study-wide results and caveats: Once a year had passed after transplant, T-cell counts and diversity came mostly from newly produced T cells. TCRbeta diversity was high at day 60 in some patients (a result of surviving recipient T cells and thymic progenitors).

Preparation of the TCRbeta library was carried out with unique molecular identifiers. TCRdb called the PCR reads again in MiXCR, with one record for every CDR3 protein. Here the sample spans fewer than 550,000 distinct CDR3 sequences, about an eighth being singletons. Trimming stripped 7 bases from V and 0 bases from J, with 17 bases between. The germline CDR1 and CDR2 sequences are SGHRS and YFSETQ. The CDR3 extends over 16 amino acids. For this clonotype: The antigen is undetermined.

The chain has TRBV5-1 and TRBJ1-5, with D uncertain. This clonotype was obtained from a female patient aged 2 to 10 who had a stem cell transplant for aplastic anemia, so the T cells may come from the graft donor. The source was PBMCs, mostly from graft donor cells, collected 180 days after TCRalphabeta/CD19-depleted stem cell transplant. DNA for the CDR3: TGCGCCAGCGCTCCGGGAGAGCTATATAGCAATCAGCCCCAGCATTTT. Its protein is CASAPGELYSNQPQHF.